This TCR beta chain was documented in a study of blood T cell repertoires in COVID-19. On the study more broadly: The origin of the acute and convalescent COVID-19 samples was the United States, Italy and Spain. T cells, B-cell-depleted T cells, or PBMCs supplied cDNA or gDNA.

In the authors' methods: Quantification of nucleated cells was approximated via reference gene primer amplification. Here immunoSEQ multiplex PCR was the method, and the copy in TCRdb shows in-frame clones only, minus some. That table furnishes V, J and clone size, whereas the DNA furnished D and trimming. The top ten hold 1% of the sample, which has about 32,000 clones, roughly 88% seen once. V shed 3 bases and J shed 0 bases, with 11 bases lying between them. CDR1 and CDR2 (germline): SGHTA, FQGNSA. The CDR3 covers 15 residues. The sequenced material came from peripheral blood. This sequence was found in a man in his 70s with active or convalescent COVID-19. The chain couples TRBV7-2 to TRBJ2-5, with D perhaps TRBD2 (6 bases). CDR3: CASSFLGGDQETQYF. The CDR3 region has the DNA TGTGCCAGCAGCTTCCTCGGGGGTGACCAAGAGACCCAGTACTTC.